This TCR beta chain originates from a study of cytomegalovirus exposure and HLA in healthy donors. This CDR3 is built from 13 residues. The V end lost 0 bases, the J end lost 8 bases, and 9 bases lay between the germline ends. In germline, CDR1 is SGDLS, CDR2 YYNGEE. Measured with immunoSEQ multiplex PCR; TCRdb has only the in-frame clones, and not every one. The table has 130,000 to 150,000 clones, around 85% seen once; the top ten hold 2.9%. Sequenced material: PBMCs. The receptor comes from a man between 18 and 29 years old in good health and CMV-seronegative. The gene calls are TRBV9 and TRBJ1-3, with D maybe TRBD1 (6 bases). CDR3 sequence: CASSVGPGDTIYF. CDR3 in DNA: TGTGCCAGCAGCGTAGGACCAGGGGACACCATATATTTT.